This T cell receptor (beta chain) was captured by sequencing in a study of response to subunit inactivated influenza vaccine. The germline V gene has CDR1 SGHNT and CDR2 YYREEE (reference sequence). V was shortened by 7 bases and J by 8 bases, with 16 bases between the two germline ends. The CDR3 covers 14 residues. Regarding the study as a whole: A suggestion made by the authors is that each seasonal influenza vaccination recruits few new T cells.

A word on this clonotype: The antigen remains unidentified.

MiXCR was run by TCRdb on the RT-PCR reads, yielding one entry per CDR3 protein. Of about 830,000 distinct CDR3 sequences in the sample, about 18% were seen once. This receptor was identified in a man aged 50 or older who received an inactivated influenza vaccine. Sequences were derived from PBMCs from blood, sampled 4 to 6 days after vaccination. The chain combines TRBV5-4 with TRBJ1-6, with D possibly matching TRBD1 (5 bases). The CDR3 spells CASSQGRDYSPLHF. For the CDR3, the DNA is TGTGCCAGCTCTCAGGGACGGGACTATTCACCCCTCCACTTT.